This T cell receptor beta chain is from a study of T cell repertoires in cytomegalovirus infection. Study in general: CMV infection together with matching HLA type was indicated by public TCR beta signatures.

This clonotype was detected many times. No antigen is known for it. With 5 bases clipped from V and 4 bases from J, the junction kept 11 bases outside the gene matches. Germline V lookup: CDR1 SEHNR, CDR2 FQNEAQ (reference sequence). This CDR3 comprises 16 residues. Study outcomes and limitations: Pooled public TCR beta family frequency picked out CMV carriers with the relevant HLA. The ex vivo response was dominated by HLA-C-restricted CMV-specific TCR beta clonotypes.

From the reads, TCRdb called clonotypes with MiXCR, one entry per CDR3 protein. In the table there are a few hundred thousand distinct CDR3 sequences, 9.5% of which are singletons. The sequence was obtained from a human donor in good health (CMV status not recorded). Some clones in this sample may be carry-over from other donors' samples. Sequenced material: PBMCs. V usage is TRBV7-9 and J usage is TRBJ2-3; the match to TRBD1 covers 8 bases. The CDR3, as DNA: TGTGCCAGCAGCACCCAGCGTACAGGGGGGCCAGATACGCAGTATTTT. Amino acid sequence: CASSTQRTGGPDTQYF.